Presented here are 10 T cell receptor beta chains from one specimen sequenced in a study of T cells in Graves' hyperthyroidism and ophthalmopathy. The CDR3 regions of TCR beta were amplified from RNA transcripts. HTBI primers were the set used in a first-round RT-PCR of the TCR CDR3. TCRdb reprocessed the multiplex PCR reads with MiXCR, giving one entry per CDR3 protein. In the table there are some 500,000 distinct CDR3 sequences, roughly an eighth of which are singletons. The sequencing input was blood. Receptors originate from a woman under 30 with Graves' hyperthyroidism.

The chain has TRBV20-1 and TRBJ2-1, with 12 bases fitting TRBD2. The germline V gene has CDR1 DFQATT and CDR2 SNEGSKA (reference sequence). The CDR3 covers 17 residues. Trimming cost V 0 bases and J 6 bases; bases outside gene matches: 9. The CDR3 DNA sequence: TGCAGTGCTAGAGACAGACTCACTAGCGGGAGGTTCAATGAGCAGTTCTTC. It translates to CSARDRLTSGRFNEQFF.

This clonotype was seen ten or more times. The V gene is TRBV5-1, the J gene TRBJ1-4; D is unclear. This CDR3 has 12 residues. The ends were cut back, 1 base at V and 12 bases at J, with 10 bases in the middle. CDR1 is SGHRS, CDR2 YFSETQ, per germline. CDR3 sequence (DNA): TGCGCCAGCAGCTTGATCGGCGAACAACTGTTTTTT. Encoded protein: CASSLIGEQLFF.

In its sample, this clonotype was seen many times. The rearrangement uses TRBV29-1 and TRBJ2-5; possibly TRBD1 or TRBD2 for D (5 bases each). The V end was cut by 4 bases, the J end by 2 bases, with 17 bases between. The CDR3 totals 15 residues. From germline, CDR1 is SQVTM and CDR2 ANQGSEA. The CDR3 reads CSVGLGVRVQETQYF. The CDR3 bases are TGCAGCGTTGGTTTGGGGGTCAGAGTACAAGAGACCCAGTACTTC. The entire variable domain, with the rest obtained from reference TRBV29-1 and TRBJ2-5, is as follows: SAVISQKPSRDICQRGTSLTIQCQVDSQVTMMFWYRQQPGQSLTLIATANQGSEATYESGFVIDKFPISRPNLTFSTLTVSNMSPEDSSIYLCSVGLGVRVQETQYFGPGTRLLVL.

The chain employs TRBV4-1 and TRBJ2-5; maybe TRBD1 (5 bases). The ends were cut back, 1 base at V and 3 bases at J, with 12 bases in the middle. Germline CDR1 is MGHRA and CDR2 is YSYEKL. This CDR3 spans 15 amino acids. This CDR3 is CASSQARAGKETQYF. The DNA for the CDR3 is TGCGCCAGCAGCCAAGCCAGGGCCGGTAAAGAGACCCAGTACTTC.

J is TRBJ2-3 and V is TRBV5-1; the match to TRBD1 covers 7 bases. Germline lookup yields CDR1 SGHRS and CDR2 YFSETQ. CDR3 length equals 15 residues. Trimming at V came to 0 bases and at J to 2 bases, leaving 3 bases not matched to a gene. The DNA for the CDR3 is TGCGCCAGCAGCTTGGGACAGGGAATCACAGATACGCAGTATTTT. Translated: CASSLGQGITDTQYF.

This clonotype was counted many times. J is TRBJ2-7 and V is TRBV6-6, with D maybe TRBD2 (5 bases). The CDR3 has 15 residues. The V and J ends lost 0 bases and 2 bases respectively, with 11 bases between them. CDR1 and CDR2 (germline): MNHNY, SVGAGI (reference sequence). Written as DNA, the CDR3 is TGTGCCAGCAGTTACTCTGGGAGTGGAACCTACGAGCAGTACTTC. Protein: CASSYSGSGTYEQYF.

The rearrangement uses TRBV9 and TRBJ1-1; tentatively, D is TRBD1 (5 bases). Germline lookup yields CDR1 SGDLS and CDR2 YYNGEE. This CDR3 has 15 amino acids. The V end lost 2 bases, the J end lost 4 bases, and 15 bases lay between the germline ends. In DNA, the CDR3 is TGTGCCAGCAGCGTTAGCCCCCGGGGCGGCACTGAAGCTTTCTTT. Amino acids: CASSVSPRGGTEAFF.

The chain links TRBV30 to TRBJ1-2; 8 bases line up with TRBD1. The junction had 4 bases not matched to a gene; V was cut back by 1 base and J by 6 bases. CDR1 GTSNPN and CDR2 SVGIG come from the germline V gene (reference sequence). The CDR3 has 13 amino acids. The DNA for the CDR3 is TGTGCCTGGAGTGCCAGGGGGCGGGATGGCTACACCTTC. It codes for CAWSARGRDGYTF.

This clonotype was detected ten times or more. The rearrangement links TRBV10-3 to TRBJ2-4; 8 nucleotides line up with TRBD2. The CDR3 runs to 15 residues. V lost 0 bases to trimming and J lost 6 bases; unmatched junction nucleotides: 4. Germline V gene lookup returns CDR1 ENHRY and CDR2 SYGVKD. The CDR3 coding sequence is TGTGCCATCAGTGAGTCGCGGGGGGCCGGAAACATTCAGTACTTC. Residues: CAISESRGAGNIQYF.

This clonotype was observed at least ten times. The rearrangement links TRBV11-1 to TRBJ2-7, with 7 bases lining up with TRBD1. Germline V CDR1 and CDR2: SGHAT, FQDESV (reference sequence). V was clipped by 1 base and J by 2 bases; unmatched bases: 14. The CDR3 contains 18 residues. CDR3 sequence: CASSLGPTGPSTTYEQYF. CDR3 in DNA: TGTGCCAGCAGCTTAGGTCCGACAGGGCCCTCAACCACCTACGAGCAGTACTTC.